This T cell receptor (beta chain) was captured by sequencing in a study of CD8+ T cells in alopecia areata (dated by TCRdb to between 2018 and 2020). Background for the entire study: In both human patients and the C3H/HeJ mouse model, the study applied high-throughput TCRbeta sequencing to look at T cell clonal expansion in alopecia areata. Scalp tissue and sorted CD4+ and CD8+ peripheral blood T cells from patchy and totalis/universalis alopecia areata patients and from healthy controls were covered by human TCRbeta sequencing. Clonality in the scalp was compared among normal scalp (n=4), patchy alopecia areata scalp (n=8), and alopecia totalis/universalis scalp (n=8). The RNA source kit depended on sample type: the PAXgene miRNA kit for fixed scalp, the miRNeasy kit for PBMCs, and the RNeasy kit for mouse skin. Amplification of TCRbeta CDR3 regions was done by immunoSEQ multiplex PCR using 35 Vbeta forward primers and 13 Jbeta reverse primers. General study outcomes and caveats: Compared with normal scalp, lesional scalp had higher clonality and more expanded CD8+ clones, particularly in alopecia totalis/universalis, a pattern that suggests antigenic drive. Shared TCR sequences between patients were less evident than in mice, which may be partly attributable to HLA diversity in the patient population. Resident alphabeta T cells in normal human skin are also sequenced, complicating scalp TCR repertoire analysis, unlike mouse skin dominated by gammadelta T cells.

PBMCs were isolated by density centrifugation and stained for CD3, CD4 and CD8, after which CD4+ and CD8+ T cells were sorted on a FACSAria. Scalp biopsies and blood samples were provided by unaffected controls. This clone was seen only a few times. No cognate antigen has been identified for it. No clone much larger than this one lies a single base away; base qualities are absent. Library generation was performed with the immunoSEQ multiplex PCR assay. For TCR sequencing, RNA was extracted from every sample and reverse transcribed into cDNA to serve as template. SuperScript III was used for first-strand cDNA synthesis, primed with a 2:1 mix of oligo-dT and random hexamers. Amplification bias was assessed with a synthetic immune receptor repertoire, and residual bias was removed computationally. The authors' analysis ran thus. Raw reads were preprocessed for error removal, and CDR3 was defined according to IMGT conventions as running from the conserved cysteine to phenylalanine. To get clonality, Shannon entropy was normalized by log2 of the number of productive unique TCRs and the result was subtracted from 1. CD4 or CD8 identity of scalp clones was inferred by cross-referencing scalp TCRbeta sequences with sorted blood CD4 and CD8 repertoires. TCRdb retrieved this table from immuneACCESS and kept in-frame rearrangements only. Not all clones are present; in checked studies, unresolved V genes account for under half, and no reason is known for the remainder. That table furnishes V, J and clone size, whereas the DNA furnished D and trimming. The sample includes 150,000 to 200,000 clones, with about 54% observed a single time. The top ten clones comprise approximately 4.3% of the sample.

V lost 4 bases and J lost 7 bases; the stretch between them is 9 bases long. The cysteine opens and the phenylalanine closes a CDR3 of 12 amino acids. Left in the record is the CDR3 DNA by itself, 36 bases read in frame from the first base. Per the germline V gene, SGHRS is the CDR1 and YFSETQ is the CDR2. The V and J segments used are TRBV5-1 and TRBJ2-1, with the D gene call left open. Sequences were obtained from CD4+ T cells sorted from blood. This sequence was found in a human donor in good health. DNA sequence: TGCGCCAGCAGCGGCTTGAGGAATGAGCAGTTCTTC. It codes for CASSGLRNEQFF.